What follows is one T cell receptor beta chain and its context. Germline V lookup: CDR1 MNHNY, CDR2 SVGAGI (reference sequence). The CDR3 runs to 15 residues. The data belong to a study of blood T cell repertoires in COVID-19. Whole-study context: PBMCs, B-cell-depleted T cells, or T cells were the source of the cDNA or gDNA that made up the material.

Per the study methods: The assay estimated nucleated cells by amplifying reference gene primers. Here immunoSEQ multiplex PCR was the method, and the copy in TCRdb shows in-frame clones only, minus some. The V and J calls and the clone size are those of that table, but D and trimming were determined from the DNA. Of tens of thousands of clones in the sample, more than 60% were seen once. The chain has TRBV6-6 and TRBJ1-6; 7 bases agree with TRBD1. The clonotype originates from a man aged 55-75 years with acute or convalescent COVID-19. The sample taken for sequencing was peripheral blood. The CDR3 DNA reads TGTGCTTCACGACAGGGAGACTCCTATAATTCACCCCTCCACTTT. Amino acids: CASRQGDSYNSPLHF.